Below, 24 T cell receptor beta chains from the same sample are listed, as sequenced in a study of CD8+CD57+ T cells in acquired aplastic anemia. Patients who underwent sequencing had shown CD8+CD57+ cell expansion by flow cytometry. Researchers used genomic DNA as the template to profile TCR beta VDJ and CDR3. From the reads, TCRdb called clonotypes with MiXCR, one entry per CDR3 protein. Among some 150,000 distinct CDR3 sequences listed, roughly half were seen once. Source material: sorted CD4+, CD8+, or CD8+CD57+ T cells (not recorded which) from PBMCs. The receptors shown here come from a human donor with aplastic anemia.

The gene calls are TRBV20-1 and TRBJ2-2; D uncertain. The CDR3 sequence is 12 residues long. In germline, CDR1 is DFQATT, CDR2 SNEGSKA (reference sequence). The V gene lost 0 bases and the J gene lost 10 bases, with 9 bases spanning the gap. CDR3 coding DNA: TGCAGTGCTAGAGAGAACAGCCCGGAGCTGTTTTTT. It encodes CSARENSPELFF.

J is TRBJ2-7 and V is TRBV19, with a weak D call TRBD2 (5 bases). The CDR3 extends over 12 amino acids. Trimming pared 5 bases from V and 3 bases from J, leaving 8 bases between. Germline values: CDR1 LNHDA, CDR2 SQIVND (reference sequence). CDR3 residues: CASSSGDYEQYF. The CDR3, as DNA: TGTGCCAGTAGTTCCGGGGACTACGAGCAGTACTTC. Variable domain in full (rest from reference TRBV19 and TRBJ2-7): DGGITQSPKYLFRKEGQNVTLSCEQNLNHDAMYWYRQDPGQGLRLIYYSQIVNDFQKGDIAEGYSVSREKKESFPLTVTSAQKNPTAFYLCASSSGDYEQYFGPGTRLTVT.

This clonotype was seen many times. The chain joins TRBV7-9 to TRBJ2-3, with TRBD2 matching 7 bases. Germline V CDR1 and CDR2: SEHNR, FQNEAQ (reference sequence). This CDR3 is 14 amino acids long. V was clipped by 5 bases and J by 1 base; unmatched bases: 3. For the CDR3, the DNA is TGTGCCAGCAGCCCAAGCGGGGGCACAGATACGCAGTATTTT. Protein sequence: CASSPSGGTDTQYF.

This clonotype was picked up a small number of times. The chain links TRBV5-1 to TRBJ2-5; 8 nucleotides agree with TRBD1. The CDR3 is made up of 15 amino acids. V lost 0 bases, J lost 2 bases, and 3 bases stayed unmatched. CDR1 SGHRS and CDR2 YFSETQ come from the germline V gene. CDR3 amino acids: CASSLGQGAQETQYF. The CDR3 nucleotides read TGCGCCAGCAGCTTGGGTCAGGGGGCTCAAGAGACCCAGTACTTC.

This sequence joins TRBV19 and TRBJ1-2; weak D call: TRBD1 (5 bases). CDR1 and CDR2 (germline): LNHDA, SQIVND (reference sequence). The CDR3 has 15 amino acids. V was trimmed by 6 bases and J by 2 bases, leaving 16 bases between them. The chain's CDR3 is CASSETFQGNYGYTF. DNA for the CDR3: TGTGCCAGTAGCGAAACATTCCAGGGAAACTATGGCTACACCTTC.

V usage is TRBV20-1 and J usage is TRBJ2-7; D ambiguous. Germline CDR1 is DFQATT and CDR2 is SNEGSKA (reference sequence). V gave up 0 bases and J gave up 7 bases, with 10 bases separating them. This CDR3 is 12 amino acids long. CDR3 bases: TGCAGTGCTAGAGATCTAGGAGAGGAGCAGTACTTC. Translated, it gives CSARDLGEEQYF.

The chain recombines TRBV5-1 with TRBJ2-6; maybe TRBD1 (5 bases). Per the germline V gene, CDR1 is SGHRS and CDR2 is YFSETQ. V was clipped by 0 bases and J by 4 bases, with 8 bases between them. The CDR3 runs 15 residues. CDR3 loop: CASSLGRAGANVLTF. The CDR3 DNA reads TGCGCCAGCAGCTTGGGCAGGGCCGGGGCCAACGTCCTGACTTTC.

J is TRBJ2-5 and V is TRBV7-8, with 13 bases aligning to TRBD2. After removal of 5 bases from V and 2 bases from J, the junction contained 5 bases not matched to a gene. CDR3 length equals 16 residues. Germline assignment: CDR1 SGHVS and CDR2 FQNEAQ. The CDR3 bases are TGTGCCAGCAGCCAAGGGACTAGCGGGGCGCAAGAGACCCAGTACTTC. Translating gives CASSQGTSGAQETQYF.

The V call is TRBV2, the J call TRBJ1-6; TRBD1 might be the D (6 bases). V lost 1 base and J lost 6, with 10 bases in between. The CDR3 sequence is 15 residues long. Per germline, CDR1 SNHLY and CDR2 FYNNEI. The CDR3 here is CASSEGTVFNSPLHF. As DNA, the CDR3 is TGTGCCAGCAGTGAAGGGACAGTCTTTAATTCACCCCTCCACTTT.

This clonotype was seen repeatedly, ten times or more. The chain couples TRBV4-1 to TRBJ1-6; D may be TRBD1 (5 bases). Germline loops: CDR1 MGHRA, CDR2 YSYEKL. This CDR3 contains 17 residues. V dropped 2 bases and J dropped 8 bases, with 19 bases sitting between them. For the CDR3, the DNA is TGCGCCAGCAGCCAACGAGGACCGAGGGGAGTGGATTCACCCCTCCACTTT. It translates to CASSQRGPRGVDSPLHF.

J is TRBJ2-1 and V is TRBV7-9; 8 bases fit TRBD1. CDR3 size: 15 residues. V lost 5 bases to trimming and J lost 7 bases; unmatched junction nucleotides: 10. Germline CDR1 SEHNR, CDR2 FQNEAQ (reference sequence). The CDR3 DNA sequence: TGTGCCAGCAGCATAAGGGACAGGATCAGAAATGAGCAGTTCTTC. Protein sequence: CASSIRDRIRNEQFF.

This clonotype occurred a few times. V and J are TRBV7-2 and TRBJ2-5; 10 bases align to TRBD2. Germline CDR1 is SGHTA and CDR2 is FQGNSA. V shed 3 bases and J 2 bases; nucleotides not matched to a gene: 6. This CDR3 contains 16 residues. This chain's CDR3 is CASSLGLAGVQETQYF. The CDR3 DNA sequence: TGTGCCAGCAGCTTGGGGCTAGCGGGAGTACAAGAGACCCAGTACTTC.

There are many counts of this clonotype. The chain recombines TRBV7-9 with TRBJ1-4; unclear D gene. Germline loops: CDR1 SEHNR, CDR2 FQNEAQ (reference sequence). V was cut by 5 bases and J by 8 bases, with 12 bases left in between. The CDR3 is made up of 13 amino acids. CDR3 nucleotides: TGTGCCAGCAGCCCCGGTCCGATCGAAAAACTGTTTTTT. It translates to CASSPGPIEKLFF.

The V gene is TRBV7-2, the J gene TRBJ2-7; the D gene is possibly TRBD2 (6 bases). In germline, CDR1 is SGHTA, CDR2 FQGNSA. V was cut by 5 bases and J by 7 bases, with 12 bases left in between. The CDR3 sequence is 12 residues long. CDR3 sequence: CASSTSGGEQYF. The CDR3 DNA sequence: TGTGCCAGCAGCACAAGCGGAGGGGAGCAGTACTTC.

The DNA for the CDR3 is TGTGCCAGCAGTCCGGACGGACTAGCGGGGGGGCATGAGCAGTTCTTC. Translating it yields CASSPDGLAGGHEQFF. The V and J genes are TRBV2 and TRBJ2-1; 15 bases are a match to TRBD2. Germline CDR1 SNHLY, CDR2 FYNNEI. V shed 5 bases, J shed 8 bases, and the junction held 7 bases outside the gene matches. CDR3 length: 16 residues.

V is TRBV7-9 and J is TRBJ2-7; D ambiguous. The CDR3 has 12 amino acids. V was cut by 5 bases and J by 5 bases, with 10 bases left in between. From germline, CDR1 is SEHNR and CDR2 FQNEAQ (reference sequence). The CDR3 reads CASSRIGDEQYF. The CDR3 nucleotides read TGTGCCAGCAGCCGCATTGGCGACGAGCAGTACTTC.

The sample holds many counts of this clonotype. V usage is TRBV19 and J usage is TRBJ2-2; D assignment may be TRBD1 or TRBD2 (6 bases each). Trimming left V 10 bases short and J 1 base short, with 16 bases between. The V gene's germline CDR1 is LNHDA and CDR2 SQIVND (reference sequence). The CDR3 has 15 residues. This CDR3 is CATSGAGMNTGELFF. The CDR3 DNA is TGTGCCACCTCGGGGGCAGGGATGAACACCGGGGAGCTGTTTTTT.

This clonotype was recorded once. This sequence joins TRBV5-1 and TRBJ1-2; D not resolved. Looked up from germline, CDR1 is SGHRS and CDR2 is YFSETQ. The V end was cut by 0 bases, the J end by 4 bases, with 7 bases between. This CDR3 spans 13 amino acids. The CDR3 region is CASSLDNSYGYTF. The DNA for the CDR3 is TGCGCCAGCAGCTTGGACAACTCCTATGGCTACACCTTC.

This clonotype showed up just a few times. J is TRBJ2-7 and V is TRBV20-1, with 7 bases matching TRBD2. V shed 6 bases and J 5 bases; nucleotides not matched to a gene: 10. Germline CDR1 is DFQATT and CDR2 is SNEGSKA (reference sequence). The CDR3 is 13 residues long. In DNA form, the CDR3 reads TGCAGTGCCACGGGAGGAGGTCGTCACGAGCAGTACTTC. Its translation is CSATGGGRHEQYF.

This clonotype was observed many times. The chain has TRBV9 and TRBJ2-2; 7 nucleotides agree with TRBD1. J lost 0 bases, V lost 4 bases, and 15 bases had no gene match. The CDR3 is 19 amino acids. Looked up from germline, CDR1 is SGDLS and CDR2 is YYNGEE. In DNA, the CDR3 is TGTGCCAGCAGCATCCCAGACAGGGAGAACCCTACGAACACCGGGGAGCTGTTTTTT. Amino acids: CASSIPDRENPTNTGELFF.

The chain recombines TRBV15 with TRBJ2-7; D is ambiguous. V was pared by 5 bases and J by 1 base, with 6 bases between. From germline, CDR1 is LNHNV and CDR2 YYDKDF (reference sequence). The CDR3 runs to 12 residues. The DNA for the CDR3 is TGTGCCACCAGCCGTTCTTCCTACGAGCAGTACTTC. Residues: CATSRSSYEQYF.

In DNA, the CDR3 is TGTGCCAGCAGGGCCGGGACATATAGCAATCAGCCCCAGCATTTT. It specifies CASRAGTYSNQPQHF. The chain carries TRBV12-3 or TRBV12-4 and TRBJ1-5, with D possibly TRBD1 on 6 matching bases. The CDR3 loop spans 15 amino acids. Trimming removed 6 bases from V and 0 bases from J, with 12 bases in between.

The rearrangement uses TRBV19 and TRBJ2-5; 10 nucleotides agree with TRBD1. Germline CDR1 is LNHDA and CDR2 is SQIVND (reference sequence). V lost 6 bases to trimming and J lost 4 bases; unmatched junction nucleotides: 5. The CDR3 contains 14 residues. The CDR3 sequence: CASRRQGAGETQYF. CDR3 coding DNA: TGTGCCAGTAGGAGACAGGGGGCGGGAGAGACCCAGTACTTC.

The chain joins TRBV29-1 to TRBJ1-5, with unresolved D. Germline assignment: CDR1 SQVTM and CDR2 ANQGSEA. The CDR3 has 13 residues. Trimming removed 8 bases from V and 0 bases from J, with 11 bases in between. The CDR3 nucleotides read TGCAGCCAACACCCGATTAGCAATCAGCCCCAGCATTTT. Translated: CSQHPISNQPQHF.